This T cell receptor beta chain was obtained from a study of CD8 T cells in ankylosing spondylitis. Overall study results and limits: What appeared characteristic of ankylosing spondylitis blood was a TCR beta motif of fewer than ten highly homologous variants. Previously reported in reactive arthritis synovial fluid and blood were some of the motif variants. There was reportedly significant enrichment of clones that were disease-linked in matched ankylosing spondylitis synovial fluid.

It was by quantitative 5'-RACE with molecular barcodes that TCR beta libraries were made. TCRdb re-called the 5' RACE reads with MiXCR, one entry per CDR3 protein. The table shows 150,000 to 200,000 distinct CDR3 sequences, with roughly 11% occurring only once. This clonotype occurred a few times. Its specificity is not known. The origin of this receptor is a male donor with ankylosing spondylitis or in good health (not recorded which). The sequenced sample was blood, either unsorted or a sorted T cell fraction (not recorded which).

CDR3 loop: CSARQVSEQYF. The CDR3 coding sequence is TGCAGCGCCCGACAGGTTTCCGAGCAGTACTTC. The chain has TRBV29-1 and TRBJ2-7; possibly TRBD1 for D (6 bases). V gave up 7 bases and J gave up 6 bases, with 13 bases separating them. Germline CDR1 and CDR2: SQVTM and ANQGSEA. This CDR3 region has 11 residues.